The clone carrying this T cell receptor beta chain was seen at least ten times. Its matching antigen is unknown. Germline V gene data show CDR1 as SNHLY and CDR2 as FYNNEI. V shed 6 bases and J 3 bases; nucleotides not matched to a gene: 12. The CDR3 runs 16 residues. Once RNA had been extracted, it was reverse transcribed into cDNA to act as the sequencing template. Repertoires were generated with immunoSEQ multiplex PCR, while TCRdb's copy carries only in-frame clones and drops some. The sample has roughly 200,000 clones, roughly 60% seen once. This record comes from a study of CD8+ T cells in alopecia areata. Looking at the study overall: Treated individuals took tofacitinib by mouth, 5 to 10 mg twice daily. Once tofacitinib had been taken for 6 to 18 months, 6 months off drug followed. Study-wide findings and caveats: TCR sharing across patients was less clear than in mice, possibly HLA-related.

The sequence was collected from a human donor with alopecia areata. The sequenced sample was CD4+ T cells sorted from blood, obtained at week 0. V gene TRBV2 combines with J gene TRBJ2-5, with 8 nucleotides matching TRBD1. CDR3 nucleotide sequence: TGTGCCAGCAGGGGATTTACGACAGGGGAGGAAGAGACCCAGTACTTC. Protein: CASRGFTTGEEETQYF. The whole variable domain, remainder taken from reference TRBV2 and TRBJ2-5, is EPEVTQTPSHQVTQMGQEVILRCVPISNHLYFYWYRQILGQKVEFLVSFYNNEISEKSEIFDDQFSVERPDGSNFTLKIRSTKLEDSAMYFCASRGFTTGEEETQYFGPGTRLLVL.